This T cell receptor (beta chain) was sequenced during a study of T cell responses to AZD1222 COVID-19 vaccine (dated by TCRdb to 2020 to 2023). Regarding the research as a whole: Because spike-specific TCR depth and breadth did not differ between the two schedules, AZD1222 recipients who got a second dose at roughly 4 weeks were pooled with those who got a second dose at roughly 12 weeks. TCR sequencing covered 233 trial participants: 207 given two doses of AZD1222 and around 25 given two doses of MenACWY control vaccine. Trial participants were enrolled by age into subgroups of 18-55, 56-69 and 70-plus years, and 148, 28 and 57 TCR-sequenced participants, respectively, were included in these subgroups.

On the study overall, not on this receptor specifically: A significant rise in spike-specific TCR breadth and depth was observed after two AZD1222 doses relative to day 0 and relative to MenACWY recipients. The 56-69-year group was small, and its depth increase did not reach significance, likely because of low power. Because no day 14 peak-response samples were available, the repertoires could be characterized only after the peak T cell response. The whole spike protein was spanned by vaccine-associated CD4 TCRs, and dominant responses were seen in regions 160-218 and 743-854. Participants were mostly white British, with more females than males. The authors suggested clonal diversity may have been underestimated. Only six AZD1222 recipients were SARS-CoV-2 seropositive at baseline, limiting conclusions about previously exposed vaccinees. Epitopes outside the regions mutated in the B.1.351 and B.1.1.7 variants were reportedly recognized by nearly half of the unique spike-specific TCRs.

The CDR3 regions of human TCRbeta chains were analyzed by immunosequencing. The source study handled its data this way. Repertoire TCRs were matched against a reference library of SARS-CoV-2-specific TCRs generated with the MIRA antigen-specificity platform. Breadth was defined as the fraction of unique TCRs that were SARS-CoV-2-associated, and depth was defined as the fraction of total T cells that were SARS-CoV-2-associated. Using the MIRA data, every spike-specific TCR was mapped to the spike region that the TCR reacted to and assigned to either a CD4 or a CD8 class. Log10-transformed breadth and depth values were compared by one-way ANOVA with Sidak's multiple comparisons tests. The clones in this table, taken by TCRdb from immuneACCESS, are in-frame only. Not every clone is retained; where verified, under half of the shortfall comes from an unresolved V gene, and the cause of the rest is unknown. The D gene and trimming were derived from the DNA, and the V and J assignments and clone size from that table. This sample comprises 75,000 to 100,000 clones, around nine tenths of them detected only once. 2.5% to 3% of the sample is in the top ten clones.

Only one count was recorded for this clone. Its cognate antigen has yet to be identified. Per-nucleotide qualities are absent, and no much larger clonotype sits a single base away. The time point label of this sample denotes: baseline before first vaccination. Vaccinee samples were obtained from the UK trials COV001 and COV002, which included a single-blind randomized controlled phase 2/3 trial of AZD1222 (ChAdOx1 nCoV-19) in healthy adults. Trial participant PBMC samples were collected at day 0 and day 28 after the second dose for TCRbeta chain sequencing. The CDR1 and CDR2 encoded by the germline V gene are SGDLS and YYNGEE. CDR3 length: 15 amino acids, cysteine to phenylalanine. Kept here is only the CDR3 DNA, which spans 45 bases and is read in frame from base 1. After removal of 0 bases from V and 4 bases from J, the junction retains 6 bases not matched to a gene.

The clonotype comes from an adult in good health. The sequence joins TRBV9 to TRBJ1-2; 7 middle bases align to TRBD1. The sequencing here drew on peripheral blood, taken on day 0 of AZD1222 vaccination. CDR3 sequence: CASSVGGQSPYGYTF. The DNA sequence is TGTGCCAGCAGCGTAGGGGGACAGAGTCCCTATGGCTACACCTTC. The reference TRBV9 and TRBJ1-2 proteins fill in what lies around the CDR3, so the full variable domain reads DSGVTQTPKHLITATGQRVTLRCSPRSGDLSVYWYQQSLDQGLQFLIQYYNGEERAKGNILERFSAQQFPDLHSELNLSSLELGDSALYFCASSVGGQSPYGYTFGSGTRLTVV.